These 28 T cell receptor beta chains were all obtained from the same sample, sequenced in a study of CD8 T cells in ankylosing spondylitis (dated by TCRdb to about 2017). No antigen has been assigned to these receptors. Library method: 5' RACE. TCRdb shows the sequencer as Illumina HiSeq 2500. TCRdb reprocessed the public reads (quality trimming at Q25 with fastp, clone calling with MiXCR) and kept in-frame beta chains. Records with the same CDR3 protein are collapsed into one entry carrying the most frequent genes and DNA. The sample table shows about 440,000 distinct CDR3 sequences, and about a sixth are seen once. The top ten hold 1% of the sample. General conclusions and limits of the study: Blood from ankylosing spondylitis patients appeared to be characterized by a TCR beta motif composed of several highly homologous amino acid variants.

The source material was blood, either unsorted or a sorted T cell fraction (not recorded which). These receptors all come from a male donor with ankylosing spondylitis.

This chain uses TRBV18 with TRBJ1-2; no firm D call. The germline CDR1 and CDR2 sequences are KGHSH and LQKENI. The germline V and J ends were trimmed by 6 bases and 4 bases, with 9 bases remaining between them. The CDR3 is 12 residues long. The CDR3 DNA is TGTGCCAGCTCTAAGGAGGGCTATGGCTACACCTTC. Protein sequence: CASSKEGYGYTF.

This clonotype was counted between two and nine times. This chain connects TRBV10-3 to TRBJ1-3, with D possibly matching TRBD1 (5 bases). Germline CDR1 reads ENHRY; CDR2 reads SYGVKD. Trimming removed 0 bases at V and 2 bases at J, with 8 bases between. The CDR3 extends over 15 amino acids. DNA of the CDR3: TGTGCCATCAGTGAGTCCCGGGGCGCTGGAAACACCATATATTTT. This sequence encodes CAISESRGAGNTIYF.

This clonotype was observed a handful of times. The chain combines TRBV6-1 with TRBJ2-4; D ambiguous. The CDR3 length is 14 residues. The ends were cut back, 1 base at V and 7 bases at J, with 11 bases in the middle. CDR1 is MNHNS and CDR2 is SASEGT in the germline V gene. The CDR3 DNA sequence: TGTGCCAGCAGTGAAGGGGTGGGGTCGAACATTCAGTACTTC. Its protein is CASSEGVGSNIQYF.

This clonotype was detected a few times. The chain has TRBV9 and TRBJ1-1; perhaps TRBD1 as D (5 bases). The V gene lost 2 bases and the J gene lost 3 bases, with 14 bases spanning the gap. This CDR3 contains 15 residues. Germline CDR1 and CDR2: SGDLS and YYNGEE. In DNA form, the CDR3 reads TGTGCCAGCAGCGTGCTTGAGGGGCATGACACTGAAGCTTTCTTT. Amino acid sequence: CASSVLEGHDTEAFF. The whole variable domain, filled in from reference TRBV9 and TRBJ1-1, reads DSGVTQTPKHLITATGQRVTLRCSPRSGDLSVYWYQQSLDQGLQFLIQYYNGEERAKGNILERFSAQQFPDLHSELNLSSLELGDSALYFCASSVLEGHDTEAFFGQGTRLTVV.

The chain couples TRBV29-1 to TRBJ2-7, with D unclear. From germline, CDR1 is SQVTM and CDR2 ANQGSEA. The CDR3 totals 14 residues. Trimming pared 0 bases from V and 0 bases from J, leaving 9 bases between. In DNA form, the CDR3 reads TGCAGCGTTGAAGATCGGCAGAGCTCCTACGAGCAGTACTTC. Translated, it gives CSVEDRQSSYEQYF.

This chain uses TRBV20-1 with TRBJ2-5; 10 bases align to TRBD2. V was pared by 1 base and J by 5 bases, with 1 base of the junction left unmatched. Germline CDR1 and CDR2: DFQATT and SNEGSKA (reference sequence). The CDR3 is 13 residues long. The CDR3 loop is CSARGLAGETQYF. Here the CDR3 DNA reads TGCAGTGCTAGAGGACTAGCGGGTGAGACCCAGTACTTC.

The rearrangement uses TRBV5-1 and TRBJ2-2; D is possibly TRBD1 (5 bases). V was pared by 4 bases and J by 8 bases, with 12 bases between. Germline V gene data show CDR1 as SGHRS and CDR2 as YFSETQ. The CDR3 is made up of 13 amino acids. CDR3 in amino acids: CASSALTVGELFF. The DNA of the CDR3 is TGCGCCAGCAGCGCTCTGACAGTGGGGGAGCTGTTTTTT.

J is TRBJ2-3 and V is TRBV29-1, with 10 bases that match TRBD2. V was pared by 1 base and J by 2 bases, with 6 bases of the junction left unmatched. Germline values: CDR1 SQVTM, CDR2 ANQGSEA. The CDR3 length is 16 residues. The CDR3 spells CSVEAGLAVLTDTQYF. Written as DNA, the CDR3 is TGCAGCGTTGAAGCTGGACTAGCGGTACTCACAGATACGCAGTATTTT.

This clonotype occurred a few times. This chain links TRBV20-1 with TRBJ2-1; tentatively, D is TRBD2 (5 bases). The CDR3 spans 18 residues. The germline V gene has CDR1 DFQATT and CDR2 SNEGSKA (reference sequence). The V gene lost 6 bases and the J gene lost 0 bases, with 24 bases spanning the gap. CDR3 sequence (DNA): TGCAGTGCCTCCCACCCCACTAGACGGGTTAGCTCCTACAATGAGCAGTTCTTC. Translating gives CSASHPTRRVSSYNEQFF.

The chain employs TRBV4-3 and TRBJ1-1; the D is unclear. The V and J ends lost 3 bases and 3 bases respectively, with 8 bases between them. CDR3 length: 13 amino acids. Germline V gene data show CDR1 as LGHNA and CDR2 as YSLEER. This CDR3 reads CASSQPGYTEAFF. CDR3 sequence (DNA): TGCGCCAGCAGCCAGCCGGGGTACACTGAAGCTTTCTTT.

This rearrangement joins TRBV10-3 to TRBJ2-1; TRBD2 matches 7 bases. V lost 0 bases to trimming and J lost 10 bases; unmatched junction nucleotides: 6. Per germline, CDR1 ENHRY and CDR2 SYGVKD. CDR3 length: 14 amino acids. This CDR3 reads CAISESGRGREQFF. In DNA form, the CDR3 reads TGTGCCATCAGTGAGTCAGGGAGGGGCCGGGAGCAGTTCTTC.

There are many counts of this clonotype. The rearrangement uses TRBV6-5 and TRBJ2-2; no clear D gene. The V end was cut by 4 bases, the J end by 4 bases, with 10 bases between. The CDR3 extends over 14 amino acids. Germline V gives CDR1 MNHEY, CDR2 SVGAGI. CDR3 residues: CASSWKGTTGELFF. CDR3 DNA sequence: TGTGCCAGCAGTTGGAAGGGTACCACCGGGGAGCTGTTTTTT.

The chain is built from TRBV19 and TRBJ1-1, with 7 bases identical to TRBD1. The V gene end was trimmed by 9 bases and the J gene end by 5 bases; junction bases not matched to a gene: 12. This CDR3 is built from 14 residues. CDR1 and CDR2 (germline): LNHDA, SQIVND (reference sequence). CDR3 amino acids: CASRGQATRTEAFF. Here the CDR3 DNA reads TGTGCCAGCCGCGGACAGGCCACCCGGACTGAAGCTTTCTTT.

This clonotype appeared a few times. This sequence joins TRBV7-9 and TRBJ2-3; perhaps TRBD1 as D (6 bases). The CDR3 contains 15 residues. Germline CDR1 is SEHNR and CDR2 is FQNEAQ (reference sequence). V was pared by 1 base and J by 2 bases, with 10 bases between. The CDR3 here is CASSLDEGDTDTQYF. CDR3 nucleotides: TGTGCCAGCAGCTTAGACGAGGGGGACACAGATACGCAGTATTTT. Combining the CDR3 with reference TRBV7-9 and TRBJ2-3 gives the whole variable domain DTGVSQNPRHKITKRGQNVTFRCDPISEHNRLYWYRQTLGQGPEFLTYFQNEAQLEKSRLLSDRFSAERPKGSFSTLEIQRTEQGDSAMYLCASSLDEGDTDTQYFGPGTRLTVL.

This clonotype came up a few times. V is TRBV3-1 and J is TRBJ1-3; D is unresolved. V lost 3 bases and J lost 0, with 9 bases in between. CDR3 length equals 15 residues. Per germline, CDR1 LGHDT and CDR2 YNNKEL (reference sequence). DNA of the CDR3: TGTGCCAGCAGCCATGGCGACTTCTCTGGAAACACCATATATTTT. Its protein is CASSHGDFSGNTIYF. The full variable domain, completed using reference TRBV3-1 and TRBJ1-3, is DTAVSQTPKYLVTQMGNDKSIKCEQNLGHDTMYWYKQDSKKFLKIMFSYNNKELIINETVPNRFSPKSPDKAHLNLHINSLELGDSAVYFCASSHGDFSGNTIYFGEGSWLTVV.

The sample holds many counts of this clonotype. The rearrangement links TRBV28 to TRBJ1-5; D is perhaps TRBD1 (5 bases). Trimming left V 3 bases short and J 2 bases short, with 14 bases between. Germline V gene data show CDR1 as MDHEN and CDR2 as SYDVKM. The CDR3 runs 16 residues. In nucleotides, the CDR3 is TGTGCCAGCAGTTTGAGGAGACAGACCGGCAATCAGCCCCAGCATTTT. This translates into CASSLRRQTGNQPQHF.

The chain combines TRBV15 with TRBJ2-3; D gene uncertain. The germline V gene has CDR1 LNHNV and CDR2 YYDKDF (reference sequence). The length of the CDR3 is 15 residues. Trimming removed 0 bases at V and 4 bases at J, with 11 bases between. In DNA form, the CDR3 reads TGTGCCACCAGCAGAGAGGTGGGTCGGCCAGATACGCAGTATTTT. This translates into CATSREVGRPDTQYF.

At least ten counts were recorded for this clonotype. The chain couples TRBV5-1 to TRBJ1-1; D gene uncertain. From germline, CDR1 is SGHRS and CDR2 YFSETQ. V lost 0 bases, J lost 2 bases, and 5 bases lay in between. The CDR3 spans 13 residues. The CDR3 DNA reads as TGCGCCAGCAGCTTGGCTTCCAACACTGAAGCTTTCTTT. Translated: CASSLASNTEAFF.

CDR3 sequence: CASSDRDRNYEQYF. In DNA, the CDR3 is TGTGCCAGCAGCGACCGGGACAGGAACTACGAGCAGTACTTC. This rearrangement joins TRBV7-2 to TRBJ2-7, with 8 positions matching TRBD1. Germline-derived CDR1 and CDR2 are SGHTA and FQGNSA. The CDR3 runs 14 residues. With V trimmed by 5 bases and J by 3 bases, 6 bases remained unmatched.

The genes are TRBV4-1 and TRBJ2-2; TRBD2 aligns across 16 bases. The CDR3 totals 19 residues. V lost 0 bases, J lost 4 bases, and 5 bases stayed unmatched. Germline CDR1 MGHRA, CDR2 YSYEKL. CDR3 DNA sequence: TGCGCCAGCAGCCAAGAGGGGACTAGCGGGAGGGCGAGCACCGGGGAGCTGTTTTTT. It yields the protein CASSQEGTSGRASTGELFF.

Only a few counts were recorded for this clonotype. The V call is TRBV27, the J call TRBJ1-1; D is unresolved. Germline lookup yields CDR1 MNHEY and CDR2 SMNVEV (reference sequence). This CDR3 spans 16 amino acids. The V end lost 1 base, the J end lost 0 bases, and 12 bases lay between the germline ends. For the CDR3, the DNA is TGTGCCAGCAGTTTATTTAGTCCACCAATGAACACTGAAGCTTTCTTT. It specifies CASSLFSPPMNTEAFF.

The J gene is TRBJ1-1, the V gene TRBV7-9; weak D call: TRBD1 (5 bases). The ends were cut back, 1 base at V and 6 bases at J, with 9 bases in the middle. The CDR3 covers 13 residues. Germline V CDR1 and CDR2: SEHNR, FQNEAQ (reference sequence). CDR3 amino acids: CASSLGQWAEAFF. The CDR3 bases are TGTGCCAGCAGCTTAGGACAGTGGGCTGAAGCTTTCTTT.

V and J are TRBV27 and TRBJ1-2, with 8 bases that match TRBD1. With 6 bases clipped from V and 8 bases from J, the junction kept 14 bases outside the gene matches. The CDR3 is made up of 15 amino acids. Germline CDR1 reads MNHEY; CDR2 reads SMNVEV (reference sequence). As DNA, the CDR3 is TGTGCCAGCAGGTTCTCCGGCACAGGGGGTAGAGGCTACACCTTC. This translates into CASRFSGTGGRGYTF.

This clonotype was observed at least ten times. The chain joins TRBV20-1 to TRBJ2-5; unclear D gene. Germline lookup yields CDR1 DFQATT and CDR2 SNEGSKA (reference sequence). CDR3 length equals 13 residues. V was cut by 1 base and J by 2 bases, with 8 bases left in between. The CDR3 region is CSARVFRQETQYF. In nucleotides, the CDR3 is TGCAGTGCTAGAGTCTTCCGACAAGAGACCCAGTACTTC.

V is TRBV20-1 and J is TRBJ1-4; 9 nucleotides match TRBD1. V lost 2 bases, J lost 8 bases, and 9 bases stayed unmatched. There are 15 residues in the CDR3. Germline V gene lookup returns CDR1 DFQATT and CDR2 SNEGSKA (reference sequence). CDR3 residues: CSARNGQGSGEKLFF. For the CDR3, the DNA is TGCAGTGCTAGAAACGGACAGGGGTCAGGGGAAAAACTGTTTTTT.

The table lists this clonotype with a few counts. The chain joins TRBV29-1 to TRBJ1-2; D is uncertain. CDR1 is SQVTM and CDR2 is ANQGSEA in the germline V gene. The CDR3 runs 13 residues. The germline V and J ends were trimmed by 4 bases and 0 bases, with 9 bases remaining between them. The chain's CDR3 is CSVGRDPNYGYTF. As DNA, the CDR3 is TGCAGCGTTGGACGGGATCCTAACTATGGCTACACCTTC.

This CDR3 reads CASSQDRTGRMNTEAFF. DNA for the CDR3: TGCGCCAGCAGCCAAGACCGGACAGGGAGGATGAACACTGAAGCTTTCTTT. The gene calls are TRBV4-1 and TRBJ1-1; 8 bases align to TRBD1. The CDR3 is 17 amino acids. Per the germline V gene, CDR1 is MGHRA and CDR2 is YSYEKL. Losses at the gene ends were 0 bases for V and 0 bases for J; bases not matched to a gene: 6.

Turning to this clonotype: The junction and the germline gene differ at one end; a read error may be behind it. This chain connects TRBV6-5 to TRBJ1-1; D not certain. In germline, CDR1 is MNHEY, CDR2 SVGAGI. This CDR3 region has 15 residues. The CDR3 region is CASSYSSEGTTEAFF. The CDR3 DNA reads as TGCGCCAGCAGTTACTCGTCGGAGGGTACCACTGAAGCTTTCTTT.